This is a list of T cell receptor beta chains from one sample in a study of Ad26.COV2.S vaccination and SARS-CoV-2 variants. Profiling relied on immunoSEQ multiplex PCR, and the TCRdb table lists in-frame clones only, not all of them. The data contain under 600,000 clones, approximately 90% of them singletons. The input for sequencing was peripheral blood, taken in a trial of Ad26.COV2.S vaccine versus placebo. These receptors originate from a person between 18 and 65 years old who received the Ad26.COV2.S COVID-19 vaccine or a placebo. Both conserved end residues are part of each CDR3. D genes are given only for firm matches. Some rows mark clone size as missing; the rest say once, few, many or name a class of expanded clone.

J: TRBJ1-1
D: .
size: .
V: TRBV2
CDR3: CASSGRGRTEAFF
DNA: TGTGCCAGCAGTGGCAGGGGACGCACTGAAGCTTTCTTT

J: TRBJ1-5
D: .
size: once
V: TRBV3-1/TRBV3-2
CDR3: CASSPTMNTNQPQHF
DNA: TGTGCCAGCAGCCCGACTATGAATACTAATCAGCCCCAGCATTTT

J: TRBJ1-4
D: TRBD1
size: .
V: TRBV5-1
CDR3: CASRRGQGRAVTNEKLFF
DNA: TGCGCCAGCAGACGGGGACAGGGGAGAGCGGTGACTAATGAAAAACTGTTTTTT

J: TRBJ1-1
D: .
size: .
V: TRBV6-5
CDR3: CASSYSTGTEAFF
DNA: TGTGCCAGCAGTTACTCGACTGGGACAGAAGCTTTCTTT

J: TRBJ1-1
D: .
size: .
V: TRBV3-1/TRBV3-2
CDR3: CASSQNTGKGAFF
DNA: TGTGCCAGCAGCCAAAATACCGGGAAGGGAGCTTTCTTT

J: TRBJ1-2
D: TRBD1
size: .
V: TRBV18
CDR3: CASSPQDRGYGYTF
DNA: TGTGCCAGCTCACCCCAGGACAGGGGATATGGCTACACCTTC

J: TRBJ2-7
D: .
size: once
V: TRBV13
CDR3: CASSLTGVRSYEQYF
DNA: TGTGCCAGCAGCCTTACCGGGGTAAGATCCTACGAGCAGTACTTC

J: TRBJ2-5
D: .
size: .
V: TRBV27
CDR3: CASSLGREQTQYF
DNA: TGTGCCAGCAGTTTAGGGAGAGAGCAGACCCAGTACTTC

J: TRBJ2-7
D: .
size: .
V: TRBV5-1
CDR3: CASSSSIHSSRLSYEQYF
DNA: TGCGCCAGCAGCTCCAGTATCCACTCTTCACGGCTGAGTTACGAGCAGTACTTC

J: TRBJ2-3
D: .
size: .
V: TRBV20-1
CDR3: CSASLGRSRTDTQYF
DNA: TGCAGTGCTAGTCTCGGGCGGAGTAGGACAGATACGCAGTATTTT

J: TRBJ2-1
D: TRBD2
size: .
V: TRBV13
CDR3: CASSTRLAGKVLTAYNEQFF
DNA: TGTGCCAGCAGCACCCGACTAGCGGGAAAGGTGCTTACGGCGTACAATGAGCAGTTCTTC

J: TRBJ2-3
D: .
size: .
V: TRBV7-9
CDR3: CASSLDPLGTLTDTQYF
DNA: TGTGCCAGCAGCTTAGATCCCCTGGGAACCCTCACAGATACGCAGTATTTT

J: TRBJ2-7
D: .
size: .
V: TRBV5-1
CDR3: CASSLATSPGVRYEQYF
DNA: TGCGCCAGCAGCTTGGCCACATCCCCGGGGGTAAGGTACGAGCAGTACTTC

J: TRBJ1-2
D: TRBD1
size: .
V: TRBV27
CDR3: CASSQRTGNGYTF
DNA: TGTGCCAGCAGTCAAAGGACAGGGAATGGCTACACCTTC

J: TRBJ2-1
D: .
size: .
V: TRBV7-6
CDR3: CASSEGTYPNNEQFF
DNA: TGTGCCAGCAGCGAAGGGACATACCCTAACAATGAGCAGTTCTTC

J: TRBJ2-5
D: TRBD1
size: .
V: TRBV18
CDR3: CASSLGQQETQYF
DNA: TGTGCCAGCTCACTGGGACAGCAAGAGACCCAGTACTTC

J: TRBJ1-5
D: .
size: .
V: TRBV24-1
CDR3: CATVYRAGQPQHF
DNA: TGTGCCACCGTTTACAGGGCAGGCCAGCCCCAGCATTTT

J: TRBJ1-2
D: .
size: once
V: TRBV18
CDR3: CASSNTARPLYGYTF
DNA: TGTGCCAGCTCAAATACAGCGCGGCCGCTCTATGGCTACACCTTC

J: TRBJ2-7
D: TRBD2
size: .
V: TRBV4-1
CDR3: CASSQEAHGGGPGEQYF
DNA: TGCGCCAGCAGCCAAGAGGCCCACGGGGGAGGGCCGGGAGAGCAGTACTTC

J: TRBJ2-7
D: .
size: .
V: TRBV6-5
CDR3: CASSYSPAAFSYEQYF
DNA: TGTGCCAGCAGTTACTCCCCAGCGGCTTTCTCCTACGAGCAGTACTTC